This T cell receptor (beta chain) was retrieved from a study of beta chain features in type 1 diabetes. Findings of the study overall: There was a moderate but significant shortening of TCRB CDR3s in all four CD4+ subsets of Type 1 diabetes patients.

This CDR3 has 14 residues. Trimming shortened V by 4 bases and J by 5 bases, and 14 bases separated the two germline ends. Germline loops: CDR1 SGHTA, CDR2 FQGTGA. Every bit of the isolated RNA underwent reverse transcription, so sequencing read expressed TCRB transcripts. This table comes from immunoSEQ multiplex PCR, and its TCRdb copy is limited to in-frame clones, with some not included. Of around 600,000 clones listed, 9.5% to 15% are singletons. This clone was detected only a few times. Its antigen is undetermined. The J gene is TRBJ1-1, the V gene TRBV7-3, with D possibly matching TRBD1 (6 bases). The material sequenced was naive CD4+ T cells from blood. The clonotype originates from a man under 40 with type 1 diabetes. The CDR3 loop reads CASSSHRDSTEAFF. The CDR3, as DNA: TGTGCCAGCAGCTCACACAGGGATTCAACTGAAGCTTTCTTT.